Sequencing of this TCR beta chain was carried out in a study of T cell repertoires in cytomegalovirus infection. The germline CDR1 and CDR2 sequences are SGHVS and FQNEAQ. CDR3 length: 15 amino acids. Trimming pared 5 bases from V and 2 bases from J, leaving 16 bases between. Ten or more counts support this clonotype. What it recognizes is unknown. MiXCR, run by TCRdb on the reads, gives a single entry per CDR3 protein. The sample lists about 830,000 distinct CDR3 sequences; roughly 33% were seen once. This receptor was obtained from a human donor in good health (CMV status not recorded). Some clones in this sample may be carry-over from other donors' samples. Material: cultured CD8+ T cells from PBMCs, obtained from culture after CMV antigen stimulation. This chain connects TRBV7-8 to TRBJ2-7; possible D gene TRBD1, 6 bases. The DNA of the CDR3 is TGTGCCAGCAGCGTGGCACAGGGTTCAGCCTACGAGCAGTACTTC. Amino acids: CASSVAQGSAYEQYF. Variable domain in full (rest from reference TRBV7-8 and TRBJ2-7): GAGVSQSPRYKVAKRGQDVALRCDPISGHVSLFWYQQALGQGPEFLTYFQNEAQLDKSGLPSDRFFAERPEGSVSTLKIQRTQQEDSAVYLCASSVAQGSAYEQYFGPGTRLTVT.